Listed below are T cell receptor beta chains from one sample, sequenced in a study of vaccination and CD4 T cells after COVID-19. No antigens are known for them. TCRdb processed the PCR reads anew with MiXCR; each CDR3 protein has one entry. The table has about 4,000 distinct CDR3 sequences, about 20% seen once; the top ten hold 19%. The source material was CD4+ T cells from blood, cultured in vitro. All receptors derive from a human donor who had recovered from COVID-19. Both conserved end residues are part of each CDR3. A D gene is named only where the DNA matches it firmly. A row's size may be missing; if present it is once, few, many or a size class.

d_gene: TRBD2
abundance: -
j_gene: TRBJ2-3
v_gene: TRBV7-7
CDR3aa: CASSPYGSGGQDTQYF
CDR3nt: TGTGCTAGCAGCCCATATGGTAGCGGGGGGCAAGATACGCAGTATTTT

d_gene: -
abundance: few
j_gene: TRBJ2-7
v_gene: TRBV2
CDR3aa: CASSGAYEQYF
CDR3nt: TGTGCCAGCAGTGGGGCCTACGAGCAGTACTTC

d_gene: -
abundance: few
j_gene: TRBJ1-6
v_gene: TRBV6-1
CDR3aa: CASGRDGNNSPLHF
CDR3nt: TGTGCCAGCGGCCGGGACGGAAATAATTCACCCCTCCACTTT

d_gene: TRBD1
abundance: few
j_gene: TRBJ2-3
v_gene: TRBV12-3/TRBV12-4
CDR3aa: CASSLGLDREDTQYF
CDR3nt: TGTGCCAGCAGTTTAGGCCTGGACAGGGAGGATACGCAGTATTTT

d_gene: -
abundance: medium-sized
j_gene: TRBJ1-2
v_gene: TRBV19
CDR3aa: CASTIRGNYGYTF
CDR3nt: TGTGCCAGTACTATACGGGGTAACTATGGCTACACCTTC

d_gene: -
abundance: few
j_gene: TRBJ2-7
v_gene: TRBV11-2
CDR3aa: CASSVSYEQYF
CDR3nt: TGTGCCAGCAGTGTCTCCTACGAGCAGTACTTC

d_gene: -
abundance: large
j_gene: TRBJ1-2
v_gene: TRBV15
CDR3aa: CATSRGEGIMGYTF
CDR3nt: TGTGCCACCAGCAGGGGAGAGGGAATAATGGGCTACACCTTC

d_gene: -
abundance: few
j_gene: TRBJ2-5
v_gene: TRBV2
CDR3aa: CASRGLSVPTQYF
CDR3nt: TGTGCCAGCAGGGGCCTCAGCGTTCCGACCCAGTACTTC

d_gene: -
abundance: medium-sized
j_gene: TRBJ1-6
v_gene: TRBV30
CDR3aa: CAWSDEGYSPLHF
CDR3nt: TGTGCCTGGAGTGATGAGGGGTATTCACCCCTCCACTTT

d_gene: -
abundance: -
j_gene: TRBJ1-1
v_gene: TRBV30
CDR3aa: CAWSVGILNTEAFF
CDR3nt: TGTGCCTGGAGTGTAGGCATCTTGAACACTGAAGCTTTCTTT

d_gene: -
abundance: -
j_gene: TRBJ2-1
v_gene: TRBV6-5
CDR3aa: CASSSLPGTYNEQFF
CDR3nt: TGTGCCAGCAGTTCACTCCCCGGGACATACAATGAGCAGTTCTTC

d_gene: -
abundance: -
j_gene: TRBJ2-7
v_gene: TRBV6-1
CDR3aa: CASTPRGGYEQYF
CDR3nt: TGTGCCAGCACCCCTAGGGGGGGCTACGAGCAGTACTTC

d_gene: -
abundance: few
j_gene: TRBJ1-6
v_gene: TRBV19
CDR3aa: CASSITGGWNSPLHF
CDR3nt: TGTGCCAGTAGTATAACTGGGGGTTGGAATTCACCCCTCCACTTT

d_gene: -
abundance: -
j_gene: TRBJ1-2
v_gene: TRBV5-1
CDR3aa: CASSGGSGTNYGYTF
CDR3nt: TGCGCCAGCAGCGGGGGATCGGGTACAAACTATGGCTACACCTTC

d_gene: -
abundance: -
j_gene: TRBJ2-3
v_gene: TRBV7-3
CDR3aa: CASSLGQTSTDTQYF
CDR3nt: TGTGCCAGCAGCTTAGGACAGACTAGCACAGATACGCAGTATTTT

d_gene: -
abundance: large
j_gene: TRBJ2-5
v_gene: TRBV27
CDR3aa: CASSPYRDLQETQYF
CDR3nt: TGTGCCAGTTCCCCCTACAGGGACCTCCAGGAGACCCAGTACTTC

d_gene: TRBD1
abundance: few
j_gene: TRBJ1-1
v_gene: TRBV6-1
CDR3aa: CASRGTGGGTEAFF
CDR3nt: TGTGCCAGCAGGGGGACAGGGGGCGGCACTGAAGCTTTCTTT

d_gene: -
abundance: -
j_gene: TRBJ1-3
v_gene: TRBV12-3/TRBV12-4
CDR3aa: CASTSYSGNTIYF
CDR3nt: TGTGCCAGCACCTCGTACTCTGGAAACACCATATATTTT

d_gene: -
abundance: medium-sized
j_gene: TRBJ2-5
v_gene: TRBV20-1
CDR3aa: CSAMSGQDKISAQYF
CDR3nt: TGCAGTGCCATGAGTGGGCAGGACAAAATTTCGGCCCAGTACTTC

d_gene: -
abundance: few
j_gene: TRBJ1-2
v_gene: TRBV6-5
CDR3aa: CASSWGRLDYGYTF
CDR3nt: TGTGCCAGCAGTTGGGGGAGGCTGGACTATGGCTACACCTTC

d_gene: -
abundance: -
j_gene: TRBJ2-6
v_gene: TRBV10-3
CDR3aa: CAISEFTGASGANVLTF
CDR3nt: TGTGCCATCAGTGAGTTTACAGGAGCCTCTGGGGCCAACGTCCTGACTTTC

d_gene: TRBD1
abundance: -
j_gene: TRBJ1-2
v_gene: TRBV27
CDR3aa: CASSPGTGVSLYGYTF
CDR3nt: TGTGCCAGCAGCCCCGGGACAGGGGTTTCCCTCTATGGCTACACCTTC

d_gene: TRBD1
abundance: few
j_gene: TRBJ2-1
v_gene: TRBV6-1
CDR3aa: CASRDRVYNEQFF
CDR3nt: TGTGCCAGCAGGGACAGGGTGTACAATGAGCAGTTCTTC

d_gene: -
abundance: -
j_gene: TRBJ2-1
v_gene: TRBV19
CDR3aa: CASSIEGGGRYNEQFF
CDR3nt: TGTGCCAGTAGTATAGAGGGAGGGGGGAGATACAATGAGCAGTTCTTC